This T cell receptor beta chain was identified in a study of tissue T cells after allogeneic stem cell transplantation. Study results and caveats: Blood and spleen captured only part of the tissue TCR repertoire. Some tissue clones might be persisting host cells; their alloreactivity or antigen specificity was not determined.

Some clones are missing from TCRdb's copy, which holds only in-frame ones; the method was immunoSEQ multiplex PCR. Of approximately 4,500 clones listed, 45% are singletons. About this clone itself: Its cognate antigen is unknown. The genes are named according to mouse. The sequence runs out 1 residue before the end of the CDR3; the remainder is reconstructed from the germline J gene.

Noted time point: mouse harvest day 14 after allogeneic transplant. Mouse grafts combined 10^7 T-cell-depleted bone marrow cells with 10^6 splenic CD5+ T cells. Mice had MHC-mismatched B6 into BALB/c GVHD, sampled day 7 or 14. The CDR3 length is 14 residues. The germline gives CDR1 FNHDT, CDR2 SITEND (reference sequence). Trimming pared 2 bases from V and 0 bases from J, leaving 8 bases between. The chain combines TRBV19 with TRBJ1-2, with a weak D call TRBD1 (6 bases). This sequence was found in a female BALB/c mouse given C57BL/6 T cells with graft-versus-host disease after an allogeneic hematopoietic cell transplant. The sample was gut tissue. The chain's CDR3 is CASSMGGPNSDYTF. CDR3 DNA (partial): TGTGCCAGCAGTATGGGGGGCCCAAACTCCGACTACACC.